The entry that follows covers one T cell receptor (beta chain) sequence. Its antigen is not known. Time point given: pretreatment peripheral blood. This entry belongs to a study of PD-L1 blockade in urothelial cancer. Study in general: Blood analysis occurred 3 weeks (second dose) and 6 weeks after treatment start. The study, taken as a whole, reports: At 3 weeks on treatment, tumor-associated clones expanded more with durable benefit.

Assay used: immunoSEQ multiplex PCR; TCRdb lists only in-frame clones, some missing. The sample has 85,000 to 95,000 clones; around 90% are singletons. The sample here was PBMCs, taken around atezolizumab (anti-PD-L1) treatment. This clonotype originated in a man in his sixties with urothelial cancer.

The CDR3 nucleotides read TGTGCCATCAGTGAGAGGTCGACAGGGGTGAATCAGCCCCAGCATTTT. Protein sequence: CAISERSTGVNQPQHF. The chain couples TRBV10-3 to TRBJ1-5, with 8 bases identical to TRBD1. The germline CDR1 and CDR2 sequences are ENHRY and SYGVKD. The CDR3 runs to 16 residues. The V gene end was trimmed by 2 bases and the J gene end by 4 bases; junction bases not matched to a gene: 7.